These 26 T cell receptor beta chains originate from one sample sequenced in a study of blood T cell repertoires in COVID-19. Sequencing was performed with immunoSEQ multiplex PCR; in TCRdb, only in-frame clones are kept and a portion is missing. The sample holds roughly 250,000 clones, around 90% seen once. Source material: PBMCs or T cells enriched from blood (not recorded which). These receptors originate from a woman between 50 and 59 years old who had recovered from COVID-19.

The J gene is TRBJ2-7, the V gene TRBV10-3; weak D call: TRBD2 (6 bases). Trimming stripped 6 bases from V and 5 bases from J, with 20 bases between. The CDR3 is 15 residues long. Germline V gene data show CDR1 as ENHRY and CDR2 as SYGVKD. CDR3 nucleotides: TGTGCCATCAGGCCTCCCGGGGGAGAAATGGACGAGCAGTACTTC. It codes for CAIRPPGGEMDEQYF.

V and J are TRBV11-2 and TRBJ1-2; D possibly corresponds to TRBD1 (5 bases). The CDR3 runs to 13 residues. V dropped 5 bases and J dropped 8 bases, with 15 bases sitting between them. CDR1 is SGHAT and CDR2 is FQNNGV in the germline V gene. CDR3 in amino acids: CASSPISRAGYTF. The DNA of the CDR3 is TGTGCCAGCAGCCCTATATCCAGGGCGGGCTACACCTTC.

This rearrangement joins TRBV9 to TRBJ2-1; D is unresolved. CDR3 length: 14 amino acids. V shed 2 bases and J shed 1 base, with 7 bases lying between them. Germline assignment: CDR1 SGDLS and CDR2 YYNGEE. The CDR3: CASSVSLSYNEQFF. As DNA, the CDR3 is TGTGCCAGCAGCGTGTCCTTATCCTACAATGAGCAGTTCTTC.

J is TRBJ2-5 and V is TRBV28; TRBD1 agrees at 8 bases. There are 14 residues in the CDR3. V lost 2 bases to trimming and J lost 7 bases; unmatched junction nucleotides: 6. Germline V gene lookup returns CDR1 MDHEN and CDR2 SYDVKM. The CDR3: CASSLVGTGRTQYF. CDR3 DNA: TGTGCCAGCAGTTTAGTAGGGACAGGTAGGACCCAGTACTTC. Full variable domain (outside the CDR3, taken from reference TRBV28 and TRBJ2-5): DVKVTQSSRYLVKRTGEKVFLECVQDMDHENMFWYRQDPGLGLRLIYFSYDVKMKEKGDIPEGYSVSREKKERFSLILESASTNQTSMYLCASSLVGTGRTQYFGPGTRLLVL.

This sequence joins TRBV5-6 and TRBJ2-2; tentative D call: TRBD2 (5 bases). V was pared by 4 bases and J by 5 bases, with 12 bases between. Germline-derived CDR1 and CDR2 are SGHDT and YYEEEE. CDR3 length equals 14 residues. The DNA for the CDR3 is TGTGCCAGCAGCCTGGGTCGGGGAACCGGGGAGCTGTTTTTT. It codes for CASSLGRGTGELFF.

The chain has TRBV7-2 and TRBJ2-7; a weak D match, TRBD2 (6 bases). V shed 2 bases and J shed 5 bases, with 22 bases lying between them. Germline values: CDR1 SGHTA, CDR2 FQGNSA. The CDR3 is 17 amino acids. The chain's CDR3 is CASSLTLSRRWGDEQYF. The DNA for the CDR3 is TGTGCCAGCAGCTTAACATTGTCCAGACGGTGGGGGGACGAGCAGTACTTC. The full variable domain, completed using reference TRBV7-2 and TRBJ2-7, is GAGVSQSPSNKVTEKGKDVELRCDPISGHTALYWYRQSLGQGLEFLIYFQGNSAPDKSGLPSDRFSAERTGGSVSTLTIQRTQQEDSAVYLCASSLTLSRRWGDEQYFGPGTRLTVT.

This rearrangement joins TRBV18 to TRBJ2-7, with a possible D match to TRBD2 (8 bases). With 6 bases removed from V and 3 bases from J, the gap between germline ends came to 21 bases. Germline CDR1 reads KGHSH; CDR2 reads LQKENI. The CDR3 is made up of 16 amino acids. The DNA of the CDR3 is TGTGCCAGCTCCCAACAGGGGAGCGGGAGTGTCTACGAGCAGTACTTC. It is translated as CASSQQGSGSVYEQYF.

The chain combines TRBV21-1 with TRBJ1-1. TRBV21-1 is a pseudogene locus. The CDR3 is 19 residues long. In DNA, the CDR3 is TGTGCCAGCAGCCCCCTAAAAACGCCAGGGTTCGGGAGGAACACTGAAGCTTTCTTT. It translates to CASSPLKTPGFGRNTEAFF.

The chain uses TRBV7-6 and TRBJ2-1, with 11 bases fitting TRBD2. Germline V CDR1 and CDR2: SGHVS, FNYEAQ. The length of the CDR3 is 17 residues. V was clipped by 3 bases and J by 5 bases; unmatched bases: 9. Here the CDR3 DNA reads TGTGCCAGCAGCTTGGTTTCCGGGACTAGCGGTAACAATGAGCAGTTCTTC. This translates into CASSLVSGTSGNNEQFF.

This clone was recorded only once. The J gene is TRBJ2-1, the V gene TRBV10-3; no clear D gene. V lost 3 bases, J lost 4 bases, and 4 bases lay in between. The CDR3 spans 12 residues. Germline loops: CDR1 ENHRY, CDR2 SYGVKD. The CDR3 spells CAISDSYNEQFF. In nucleotides, the CDR3 is TGTGCCATCAGTGACAGTTACAATGAGCAGTTCTTC.

This clone has a handful of counts. The V gene is TRBV19, the J gene TRBJ1-1; 8 nucleotides line up with TRBD1. J lost 1 base, V lost 6 bases, and 7 bases had no gene match. The germline V gene encodes CDR1 LNHDA and CDR2 SQIVND (reference sequence). CDR3 length equals 15 residues. The CDR3 DNA follows: TGTGCCAGTAGCCCCCGACAGGGGTGGAACACTGAAGCTTTCTTT. Translated: CASSPRQGWNTEAFF.

This clone was seen once. The V gene is TRBV20-1, the J gene TRBJ2-6; TRBD1 agrees at 9 bases. CDR1 DFQATT and CDR2 SNEGSKA come from the germline V gene (reference sequence). Trimming removed 3 bases from V and 1 base from J; junction bases left unmatched: 4. This CDR3 spans 16 amino acids. The CDR3 region is CSASDRGESGANVLTF. CDR3 in DNA: TGCAGTGCTAGTGACAGGGGGGAATCTGGGGCCAACGTCCTGACTTTC.

The chain links TRBV7-8 to TRBJ2-7; 8 bases align to TRBD2. J was trimmed by 4 bases and V by 1 base; bases with no gene match: 9. CDR3 size: 16 residues. Germline-derived CDR1 and CDR2 are SGHVS and FQNEAQ. CDR3 sequence reads: CASSLGPGTSRYEQYF. CDR3 bases: TGTGCCAGCAGCTTAGGTCCCGGGACTAGTAGGTACGAGCAGTACTTC.

The chain combines TRBV7-2 with TRBJ2-1, with 7 bases that match TRBD2. The germline gives CDR1 SGHTA, CDR2 FQGNSA. Germline trimming cut 1 base from V and 9 bases from J; bases unmatched to any gene: 9. This CDR3 region has 15 residues. The CDR3 reads CASSLGLAASREQFF. For the CDR3, the DNA is TGTGCCAGCAGCTTAGGCCTAGCGGCAAGTCGTGAGCAGTTCTTC.

This clone was detected a few times. The V gene is TRBV28, the J gene TRBJ1-1; D gene uncertain. The V and J ends lost 6 bases and 3 bases respectively, with 14 bases between them. Germline values: CDR1 MDHEN, CDR2 SYDVKM. This CDR3 region has 14 residues. The DNA of the CDR3 is TGTGCCAGCAGCTTAGGGTACAGTTACACTGAAGCTTTCTTT. Translation: CASSLGYSYTEAFF.

The chain carries TRBV3-1 (or the pseudogene TRBV3-2) and TRBJ2-7; 10 bases map to TRBD2. The CDR3 is made up of 14 amino acids. V lost 0 bases to trimming and J lost 7 bases; unmatched junction nucleotides: 3. Germline lookup yields CDR1 LGHDT and CDR2 YNNKEL (reference sequence). The CDR3 is CASSQEPLAGEQYF. For the CDR3, the DNA is TGTGCCAGCAGCCAAGAGCCACTAGCGGGAGAGCAGTACTTC.

Comments on this clone: Other DNA sequences in the sample encode the same CDR3. The chain joins TRBV5-1 to TRBJ2-2; maybe TRBD2 (6 bases). The V end was cut by 2 bases, the J end by 5 bases, with 7 bases between. This CDR3 is built from 13 residues. Germline V gives CDR1 SGHRS, CDR2 YFSETQ. This chain's CDR3 is CASSLGGTGELFF. DNA for the CDR3: TGCGCCAGCAGCTTAGGAGGGACCGGGGAGCTGTTTTTT.

V is TRBV2 and J is TRBJ2-2; D gene ambiguous. V dropped 7 bases and J dropped 0 bases, with 12 bases sitting between them. The CDR3 loop spans 15 amino acids. The V gene's germline CDR1 is SNHLY and CDR2 FYNNEI. This chain's CDR3 is CASTWQAANTGELFF. DNA of the CDR3: TGTGCCAGCACGTGGCAGGCAGCGAACACCGGGGAGCTGTTTTTT.

Here the CDR3 reads CAWSIQGTYEQYF. CDR3 in DNA: TGTGCCTGGAGTATACAGGGAACCTACGAGCAGTACTTC. The chain has TRBV30 and TRBJ2-7, with D possibly TRBD1 on 6 matching bases. The germline V gene has CDR1 GTSNPN and CDR2 SVGIG (reference sequence). Between the trimmed V and J ends, which lost 2 bases and 2 bases, there was a span of 10 bases. This CDR3 contains 13 residues.

V gene TRBV27 combines with J gene TRBJ1-2, with 7 bases that match TRBD1. The CDR3 totals 12 residues. The germline gives CDR1 MNHEY, CDR2 SMNVEV (reference sequence). J gave up 8 bases and V 6 bases, and 6 bases lay outside the gene matches. The CDR3 is CASSKTGAGYTF. The DNA of the CDR3 is TGTGCCAGCAGCAAAACAGGGGCAGGCTACACCTTC.

The chain recombines TRBV7-6 with TRBJ2-7; tentative D call: TRBD1 (6 bases). The CDR3 totals 17 residues. The V gene's germline CDR1 is SGHVS and CDR2 FNYEAQ. Trimming took off 5 bases at V and 1 base at J, with 21 bases between the two ends. CDR3 DNA: TGTGCCAGCAGCCCCCCGCTCGGGACACTACATTCCTACGAGCAGTACTTC. Its translation: CASSPPLGTLHSYEQYF.

The V gene is TRBV7-2, the J gene TRBJ1-2, with a weak D call TRBD1 (5 bases). Between the trimmed V and J ends, which lost 3 bases and 3 bases, there was a span of 8 bases. The CDR3 contains 13 residues. The germline V gene has CDR1 SGHTA and CDR2 FQGNSA. The CDR3 is CASSLGGDYGYTF. For the CDR3, the DNA is TGTGCCAGCAGCTTGGGGGGGGACTATGGCTACACCTTC.

This clone turned up a few times. The chain carries TRBV2 and TRBJ1-2; D is perhaps TRBD1 (5 bases). CDR1 and CDR2 from the germline V gene are SNHLY and FYNNEI. This CDR3 is 14 amino acids long. The V end was cut by 7 bases, the J end by 3 bases, with 15 bases between. CDR3 loop: CASNPGGTHYGYTF. CDR3 bases: TGTGCCAGCAACCCCGGGGGGACCCACTATGGCTACACCTTC. Variable domain in full (rest from reference TRBV2 and TRBJ1-2): EPEVTQTPSHQVTQMGQEVILRCVPISNHLYFYWYRQILGQKVEFLVSFYNNEISEKSEIFDDQFSVERPDGSNFTLKIRSTKLEDSAMYFCASNPGGTHYGYTFGSGTRLTVV.

A few counts support this clone. The gene calls are TRBV9 and TRBJ1-2; TRBD1 matches at 8 bases. The V gene's germline CDR1 is SGDLS and CDR2 YYNGEE. J lost 3 bases, V lost 3 bases, and 7 bases had no gene match. The CDR3 sequence is 15 residues long. The CDR3 sequence: CASSAGTGSYYGYTF. The CDR3 DNA is TGTGCCAGCAGCGCCGGGACAGGTTCTTACTATGGCTACACCTTC.

This chain joins TRBV2 and TRBJ1-3, with D perhaps matching TRBD1 (6 bases). The V gene's germline CDR1 is SNHLY and CDR2 FYNNEI. This CDR3 has 14 amino acids. The V and J ends lost 5 bases and 7 bases respectively, with 15 bases between them. The CDR3 loop is CASSPTGLGNTIYF. For the CDR3, the DNA is TGTGCCAGCAGTCCAACAGGGCTAGGGAACACCATATATTTT.

As DNA, the CDR3 is TGTGCCAGCAGTGTTGTGACTAGCGGTTCCTACGAGCAGTACTTC. Amino acid sequence: CASSVVTSGSYEQYF. The rearrangement links TRBV2 to TRBJ2-7; 9 bases match TRBD2. The CDR3 contains 15 residues. The V and J ends lost 4 bases and 1 base, in that order; junction bases with no gene match: 5. Germline CDR1 and CDR2: SNHLY and FYNNEI.